Listed here is a single TCR beta chain. The antigen remains undetermined. The sample comes from a study of beta chain features in type 1 diabetes. Study details: The examined sorted cells totaled around 100,000,000 across samples. Overall study findings and caveats: The VDJ junctions of type 1 diabetes patients carried fewer insertions and more deletions.

Every bit of the isolated RNA underwent reverse transcription, so sequencing read expressed TCRB transcripts. Profiled with immunoSEQ multiplex PCR; TCRdb holds only in-frame clones, not every one. The table includes about 470,000 clones, approximately 31% detected once. A CD45RO/CCR7/CD25/CD127/CD95/CD27 panel sorted naive, central memory, regulatory and stem cell-like memory CD4+ cells. This clonotype was sampled from a young man in good health. Specimen: naive CD4+ T cells from blood.

In DNA form, the CDR3 reads TGTGCCAGCAACTCACAGGGGAGAGAGACCCAGTACTTC. It encodes CASNSQGRETQYF. This rearrangement joins TRBV5-6 to TRBJ2-5, with 7 bases lining up with TRBD1. This CDR3 is built from 13 residues. The germline gives CDR1 SGHDT, CDR2 YYEEEE. V lost 6 bases and J lost 4; bases outside the gene matches: 6.